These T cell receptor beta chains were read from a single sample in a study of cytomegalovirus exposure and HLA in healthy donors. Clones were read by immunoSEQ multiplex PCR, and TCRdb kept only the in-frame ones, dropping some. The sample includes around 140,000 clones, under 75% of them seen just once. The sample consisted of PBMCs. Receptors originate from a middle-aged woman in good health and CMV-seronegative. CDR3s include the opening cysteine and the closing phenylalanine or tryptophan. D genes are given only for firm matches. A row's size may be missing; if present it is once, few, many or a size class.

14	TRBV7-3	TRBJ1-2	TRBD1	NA	TGTGCCAGCAGCTCCGGGACAGGGAACTATGGCTACACCTTC	CASSSGTGNYGYTF
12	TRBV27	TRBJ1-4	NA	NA	TGTGCCGGGGAGGCAACTAATGAAAAACTGTTTTTT	CAGEATNEKLFF
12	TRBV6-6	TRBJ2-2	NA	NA	TGTGCCAGCACCCCCGGGACCGGGGAGCTGTTTTTT	CASTPGTGELFF
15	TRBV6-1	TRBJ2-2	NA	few	TGTGCCAGCAGTGAAGAGGGGCAGCGCACCGGGGAGCTGTTTTTT	CASSEEGQRTGELFF
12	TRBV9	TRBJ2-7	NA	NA	TGTGCCAGCAGTTACGGAGACTACGAGCAGTACTTC	CASSYGDYEQYF
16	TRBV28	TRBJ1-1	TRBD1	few	TGTGCCAGCAGTTTACTTCCGGGACAGGGGAGCACTGAAGCTTTCTTT	CASSLLPGQGSTEAFF
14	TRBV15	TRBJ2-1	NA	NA	TGTGCCACCAGGGTGGCAGATACCTACAATGAGCAGTTCTTC	CATRVADTYNEQFF
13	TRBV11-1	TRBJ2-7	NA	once	TGTGCCAGCAGCTTAGAAGTTAGAAACGAGCAGTACTTC	CASSLEVRNEQYF
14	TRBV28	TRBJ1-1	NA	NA	TGTGCCAGCAGTCCCCCTGAGGGAGGGGCCAAAGCTTTCTTT	CASSPPEGGAKAFF
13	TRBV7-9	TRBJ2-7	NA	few	TGTGCCAGCAGCCCAAAGGGGCCCTACGAGCAGTACTTC	CASSPKGPYEQYF
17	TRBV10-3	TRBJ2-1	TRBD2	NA	TGTGCCATCAGTGAGTCAGGTAGAGCAACGGGGGGAAGTGAGCAGTTCTTC	CAISESGRATGGSEQFF
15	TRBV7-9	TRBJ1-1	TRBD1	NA	TGTGCCAGCAGCCCGACAGGGCCCATGAACACTGAGGCTTTCTTT	CASSPTGPMNTEAFF
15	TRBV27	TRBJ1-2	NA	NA	TGTGCCAGCAGTCCCGGAAGCAGGCCGTGGGATGGCTACACCTTC	CASSPGSRPWDGYTF
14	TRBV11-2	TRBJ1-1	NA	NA	TGTGCCAGCAGCTTAGTCGGGGAAGGGACTGAAGCTTTCTTT	CASSLVGEGTEAFF
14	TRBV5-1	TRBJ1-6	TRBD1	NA	TGCGCCAGCAGCTTGACCGGGACAGGGGATCCCCTCCACTTT	CASSLTGTGDPLHF
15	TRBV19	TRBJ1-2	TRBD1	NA	TGTGCCAGTAGGCCGGGACAGGGGAGTTTTGATGGCTACACCTTC	CASRPGQGSFDGYTF
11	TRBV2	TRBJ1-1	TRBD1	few	TGTGCCAGCAGTGCACAGGGGGCCGCTTTCTTT	CASSAQGAAFF
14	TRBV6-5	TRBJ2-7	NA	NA	TGTGCCAGCAGTTCCTCCCTTAGAGGGAACGAGCAGTACTTC	CASSSSLRGNEQYF
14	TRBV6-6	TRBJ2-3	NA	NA	TGTGCCAGCAGTGTAGCGAAAGGGACAGATACGCAGTATTTT	CASSVAKGTDTQYF
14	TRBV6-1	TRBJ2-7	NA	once	TGTGCCAGCAGTGAAGATACGGGAACCTACGAGCAGTACTTC	CASSEDTGTYEQYF
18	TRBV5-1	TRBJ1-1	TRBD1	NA	TGCGCCAGCAGCCCGATGGGGCTTGGACAGGGTCCCAACACTGAAGCTTTCTTT	CASSPMGLGQGPNTEAFF
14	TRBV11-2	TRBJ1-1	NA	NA	TGTGCCAGCAGCCAGGCCGTAAAAGTTACTGAAGCTTTCTTT	CASSQAVKVTEAFF
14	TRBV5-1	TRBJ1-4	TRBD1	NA	TGCGCCAGCAGCTTCGGACAGGGTAATGAAAAACTGTTTTTT	CASSFGQGNEKLFF
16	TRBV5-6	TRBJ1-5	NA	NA	TGTGCCAGCAGCTTGGGGGGCGGCCTTAGCAATCAGCCCCAGCATTTT	CASSLGGGLSNQPQHF
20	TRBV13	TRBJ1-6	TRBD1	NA	TGTGCCAGCAGCCTAGGAGTTTACAGGGGGTATGCGGCCTATAATTCACCCCTCCACTTT	CASSLGVYRGYAAYNSPLHF
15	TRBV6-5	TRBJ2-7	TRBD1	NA	TGTGCCAGCAATAATCCAGGGACAGGGCGCGACGAGCAGTACTTC	CASNNPGTGRDEQYF
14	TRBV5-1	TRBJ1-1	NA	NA	TGCGCCAGCCATCCGGGACCCGCGGGAACTGAAGCTTTCTTT	CASHPGPAGTEAFF
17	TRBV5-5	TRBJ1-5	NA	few	TGTGCCAGCAGCTTTAGAAGTACCGGGGATAGCAATCAGCCCCAGCATTTT	CASSFRSTGDSNQPQHF
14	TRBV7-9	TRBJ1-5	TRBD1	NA	TGTGCCAGCAGTTCAGACAGGGTACATCAGCCCCAGCATTTT	CASSSDRVHQPQHF
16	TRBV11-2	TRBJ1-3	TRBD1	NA	TGTGCCAGCAGCTTAGGGCAGGGGACAGGGGCAAACACCATATATTTT	CASSLGQGTGANTIYF
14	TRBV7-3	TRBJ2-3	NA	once	TGTGCCAGCAGCGCCCGGGGTCCCGGGGATACGCAGTATTTT	CASSARGPGDTQYF
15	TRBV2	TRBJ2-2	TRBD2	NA	TGTGCCAGCAGTCTAGCGGGGGGCCAGCACGGGGAGCTGTTTTTT	CASSLAGGQHGELFF
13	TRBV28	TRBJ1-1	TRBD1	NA	TGTGCCAGTCAAACAGGGGGAGAAACTGAAGCTTTCTTT	CASQTGGETEAFF
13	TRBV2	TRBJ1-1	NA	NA	TGTGCCAGTATACAGGGTAGGAACACTGAAGCTTTCTTT	CASIQGRNTEAFF
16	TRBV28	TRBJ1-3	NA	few	TGTGCCAGCAGTTTAAGCTCCGCGATCTCTGGAAACACCATATATTTT	CASSLSSAISGNTIYF
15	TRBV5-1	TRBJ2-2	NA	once	TGCGCCAGCAGCTTGAGAGTTTCGGGCACCGGGGAGCTGTTTTTT	CASSLRVSGTGELFF
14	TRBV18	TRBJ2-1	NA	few	TGTGCCAGCTCACCACCGTCGGGATACAATGAGCAGTTCTTC	CASSPPSGYNEQFF
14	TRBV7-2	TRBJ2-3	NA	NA	TGTGCCAGCAGCTTTGGGACAATGTTTGATACGCAGTATTTT	CASSFGTMFDTQYF
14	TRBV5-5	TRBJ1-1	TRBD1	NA	TGTGCCAGCAGCCTGGACAGGGCTTCCACTGAAGCTTTCTTT	CASSLDRASTEAFF
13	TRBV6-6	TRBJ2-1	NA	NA	TGTGCCAGCAGCTTGAGCTCCTACAATGAGCAGTTCTTC	CASSLSSYNEQFF
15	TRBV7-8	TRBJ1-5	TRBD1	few	TGTGCCAGCAGCTTGGACAGGACCGAAAATCAGCCCCAGCATTTT	CASSLDRTENQPQHF
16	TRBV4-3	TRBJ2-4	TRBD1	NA	TGCGCCAGCAGCCAGGAACAGGGGCTAGCCAAAAACATTCAGTACTTC	CASSQEQGLAKNIQYF
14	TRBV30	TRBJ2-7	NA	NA	TGTGCCTGGGCCTATGGGCCCCCCCTTAACGAGCAGTACTTC	CAWAYGPPLNEQYF
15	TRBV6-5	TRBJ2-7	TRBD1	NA	TGTGCCAGCAGTTCCGGGACAGCGTCACTCTACGAGCAGTACTTC	CASSSGTASLYEQYF
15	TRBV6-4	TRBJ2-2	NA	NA	TGTGCCAGCACAAAGGACAGCCCTAGGACCGGGGAGCTGTTTTTT	CASTKDSPRTGELFF
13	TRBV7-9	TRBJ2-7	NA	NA	TGTGCCAGCAGCCCCCAAGGAGGGGTCGAGCAGTACTTC	CASSPQGGVEQYF